This T cell receptor beta chain was observed in a study of PD-1 blockade in classical Hodgkin lymphoma. Study-wide points: Why the repertoires differ is still unclear, perhaps disease activity or prior therapy. Significant TCR diversity gains by C4D1 occurred in CD4+ but not CD8+ cells.

There was relapse after autologous stem cell transplantation in every patient, and there was variation in brentuximab vedotin exposure. For this clone: Its antigen is currently unknown. It may be a read error: a sequence one base away is much more abundant. The sample has other DNA sequences that encode this CDR3 too.

This CDR3 has 14 amino acids. CDR1 and CDR2 (germline): SNHLY, FYNNEI. Libraries were prepared by immunoSEQ multiplex PCR; TCRdb keeps only in-frame clonotypes and omits some of them. Among roughly 140,000 clones listed, 78% were seen once. The V gene is TRBV2, the J gene TRBJ2-5; 8 bases align to TRBD1. This clonotype originated in a human donor with classical Hodgkin lymphoma. Sequenced material: peripheral blood mononuclear cells (PBMCs), taken before the second cycle of nivolumab. CDR3 coding DNA: TGTGCCAGCAGTCCTGGACAGGGCGGGGAGACCCAATACTTC. Protein: CASSPGQGGETQYF.